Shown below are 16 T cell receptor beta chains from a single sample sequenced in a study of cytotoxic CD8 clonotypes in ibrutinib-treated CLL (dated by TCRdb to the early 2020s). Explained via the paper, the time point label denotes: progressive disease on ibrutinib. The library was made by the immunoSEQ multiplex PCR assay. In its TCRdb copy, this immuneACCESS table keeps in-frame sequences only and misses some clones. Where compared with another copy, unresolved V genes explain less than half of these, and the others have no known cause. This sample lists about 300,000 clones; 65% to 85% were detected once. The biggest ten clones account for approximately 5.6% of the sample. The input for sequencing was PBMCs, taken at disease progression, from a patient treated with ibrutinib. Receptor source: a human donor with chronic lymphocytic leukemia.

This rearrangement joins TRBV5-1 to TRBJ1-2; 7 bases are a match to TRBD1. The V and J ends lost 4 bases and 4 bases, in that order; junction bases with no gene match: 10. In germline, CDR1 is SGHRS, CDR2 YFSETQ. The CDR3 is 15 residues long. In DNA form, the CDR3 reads TGCGCCAGCAGCATCGGGACAGATTTTGGCTATGGCTACACCTTC. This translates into CASSIGTDFGYGYTF.

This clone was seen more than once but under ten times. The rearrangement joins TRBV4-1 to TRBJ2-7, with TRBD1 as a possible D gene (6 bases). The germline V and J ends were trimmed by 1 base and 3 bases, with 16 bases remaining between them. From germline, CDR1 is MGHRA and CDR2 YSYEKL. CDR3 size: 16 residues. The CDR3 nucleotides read TGCGCCAGCAGCCAAGGGATGCTTCCAGGGGACTACGAGCAGTACTTC. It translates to CASSQGMLPGDYEQYF.

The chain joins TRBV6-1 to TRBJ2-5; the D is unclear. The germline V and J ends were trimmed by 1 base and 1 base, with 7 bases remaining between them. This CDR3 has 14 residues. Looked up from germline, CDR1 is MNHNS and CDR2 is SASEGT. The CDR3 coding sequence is TGTGCCAGCAGTGAAGTAGGGTTCCAAGAGACCCAGTACTTC. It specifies CASSEVGFQETQYF.

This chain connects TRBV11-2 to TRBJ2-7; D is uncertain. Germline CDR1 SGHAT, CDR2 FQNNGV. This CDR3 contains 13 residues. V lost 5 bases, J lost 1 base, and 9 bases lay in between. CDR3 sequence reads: CASSPGRSYEQYF. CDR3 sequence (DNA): TGTGCCAGCAGCCCCGGACGGTCCTACGAGCAGTACTTC.

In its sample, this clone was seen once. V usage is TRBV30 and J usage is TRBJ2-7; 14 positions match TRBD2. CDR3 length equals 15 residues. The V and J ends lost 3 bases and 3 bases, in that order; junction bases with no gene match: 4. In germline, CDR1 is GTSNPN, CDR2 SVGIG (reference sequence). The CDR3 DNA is TGTGCCTGGAGGGGACTAGCGGGAGAATTCTACGAGCAGTACTTC. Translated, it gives CAWRGLAGEFYEQYF.

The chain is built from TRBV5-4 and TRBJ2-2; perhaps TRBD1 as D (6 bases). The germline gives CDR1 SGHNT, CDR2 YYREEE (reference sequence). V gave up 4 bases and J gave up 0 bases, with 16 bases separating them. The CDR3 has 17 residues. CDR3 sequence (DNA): TGTGCCAGCAGCCCATCAGGGGCAAACCCGAACACCGGGGAGCTGTTTTTT. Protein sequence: CASSPSGANPNTGELFF.

In DNA, the CDR3 is TGTGCCAGCGAGGGACTAGCGGCTCAAGAGACCCAGTACTTC. It translates to CASEGLAAQETQYF. The V call is TRBV7-9, the J call TRBJ2-5; TRBD2 aligns across 11 bases. The ends lost 8 bases at V and 2 bases at J; junction bases unmatched: 4. The CDR3 contains 14 residues. Per the germline V gene, CDR1 is SEHNR and CDR2 is FQNEAQ (reference sequence). The full variable domain, rest sourced from reference TRBV7-9 and TRBJ2-5, is DTGVSQNPRHKITKRGQNVTFRCDPISEHNRLYWYRQTLGQGPEFLTYFQNEAQLEKSRLLSDRFSAERPKGSFSTLEIQRTEQGDSAMYLCASEGLAAQETQYFGPGTRLLVL.

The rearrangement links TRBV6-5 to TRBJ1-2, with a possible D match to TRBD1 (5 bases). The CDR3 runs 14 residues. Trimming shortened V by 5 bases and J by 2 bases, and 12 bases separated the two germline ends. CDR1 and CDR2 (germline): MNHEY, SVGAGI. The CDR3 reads CASSPGGGNYGYTF. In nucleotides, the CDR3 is TGTGCCAGCAGTCCCGGCGGGGGGAACTATGGCTACACCTTC.

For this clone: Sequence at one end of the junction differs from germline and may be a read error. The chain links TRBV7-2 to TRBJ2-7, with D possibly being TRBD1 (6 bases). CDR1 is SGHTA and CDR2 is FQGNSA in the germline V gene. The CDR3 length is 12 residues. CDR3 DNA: TGTGCCAGCAGCTTTACCACAGGGCCTAAGCTCTTC. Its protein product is CASSFTTGPKLF.

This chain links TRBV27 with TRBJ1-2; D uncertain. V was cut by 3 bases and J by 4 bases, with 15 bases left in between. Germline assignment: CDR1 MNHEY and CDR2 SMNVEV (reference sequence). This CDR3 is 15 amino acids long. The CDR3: CASSFTPGRLYGYTF. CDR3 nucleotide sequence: TGTGCCAGCAGTTTCACCCCGGGGAGGCTCTATGGCTACACCTTC.

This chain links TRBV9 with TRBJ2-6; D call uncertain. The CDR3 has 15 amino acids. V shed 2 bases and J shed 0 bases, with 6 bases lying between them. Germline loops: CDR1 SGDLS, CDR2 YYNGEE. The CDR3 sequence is CASSVSSSGANVLTF. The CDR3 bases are TGTGCCAGCAGCGTTTCAAGCTCTGGGGCCAACGTCCTGACTTTC.

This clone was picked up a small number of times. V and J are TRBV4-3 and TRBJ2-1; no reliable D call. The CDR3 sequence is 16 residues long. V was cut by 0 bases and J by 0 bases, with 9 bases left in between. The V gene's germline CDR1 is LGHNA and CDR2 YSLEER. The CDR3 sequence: CASSQDMVSSYNEQFF. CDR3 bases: TGCGCCAGCAGCCAAGATATGGTAAGCTCCTACAATGAGCAGTTCTTC.

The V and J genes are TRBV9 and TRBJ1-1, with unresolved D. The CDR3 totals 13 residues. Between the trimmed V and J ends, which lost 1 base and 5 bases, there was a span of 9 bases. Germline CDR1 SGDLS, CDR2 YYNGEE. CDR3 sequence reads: CASSVNLGTEAFF. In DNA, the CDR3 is TGTGCCAGCAGCGTAAATCTGGGTACTGAAGCTTTCTTT. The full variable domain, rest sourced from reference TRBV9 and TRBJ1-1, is DSGVTQTPKHLITATGQRVTLRCSPRSGDLSVYWYQQSLDQGLQFLIQYYNGEERAKGNILERFSAQQFPDLHSELNLSSLELGDSALYFCASSVNLGTEAFFGQGTRLTVV.

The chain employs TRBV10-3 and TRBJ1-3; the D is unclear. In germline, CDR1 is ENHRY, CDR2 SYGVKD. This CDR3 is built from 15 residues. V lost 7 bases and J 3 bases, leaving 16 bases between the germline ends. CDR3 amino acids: CAITPDHLGGNTIYF. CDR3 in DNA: TGTGCCATCACGCCGGACCACCTAGGTGGAAACACCATATATTTT.

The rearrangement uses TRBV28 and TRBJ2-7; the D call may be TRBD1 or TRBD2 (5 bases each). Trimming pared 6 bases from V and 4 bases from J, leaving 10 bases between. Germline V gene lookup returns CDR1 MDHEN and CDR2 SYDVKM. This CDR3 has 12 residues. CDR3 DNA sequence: TGTGCCAGCAGCGGGACGGGGTACGAGCAGTACTTC. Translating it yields CASSGTGYEQYF.

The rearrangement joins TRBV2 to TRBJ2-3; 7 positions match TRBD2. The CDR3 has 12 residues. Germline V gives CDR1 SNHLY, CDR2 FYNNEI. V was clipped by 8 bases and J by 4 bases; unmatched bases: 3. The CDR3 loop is CASVGRPDTQYF. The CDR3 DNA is TGTGCCAGCGTCGGGAGGCCAGATACGCAGTATTTT.